One sample yielded the 15 T cell receptor beta chains listed below, sequenced in a study of T cell responses to AZD1222 COVID-19 vaccine. Some clones are missing from TCRdb's copy, which holds only in-frame ones; the method was immunoSEQ multiplex PCR. Of approximately 110,000 clones in the sample, under 95% were seen once. Sequencing was performed on peripheral blood, taken on day 0 of AZD1222 vaccination. The receptors come from an adult in good health.

This chain connects TRBV5-1 to TRBJ1-1; TRBD1 is a possible D gene (5 bases). Trimming took 0 bases from V and 1 from J, leaving 10 bases between them. The CDR3 contains 15 residues. CDR1 SGHRS and CDR2 YFSETQ come from the germline V gene. The CDR3, as DNA: TGCGCCAGCAGCTTGGAAGCACAGGCGAACACTGAAGCTTTCTTT. Amino acid sequence: CASSLEAQANTEAFF.

V usage is TRBV19 and J usage is TRBJ1-5; D unresolved. The germline V gene encodes CDR1 LNHDA and CDR2 SQIVND (reference sequence). The germline V and J ends were trimmed by 0 bases and 2 bases, with 11 bases remaining between them. This CDR3 has 16 residues. The CDR3 loop is CASSIDAGRGNQPQHF. DNA of the CDR3: TGTGCCAGTAGTATAGACGCCGGGCGAGGCAATCAGCCCCAGCATTTT.

The V and J genes are TRBV5-1 and TRBJ2-4, with 9 bases fitting TRBD1. CDR1 and CDR2 from the germline V gene are SGHRS and YFSETQ. CDR3 size: 15 residues. The V and J ends lost 4 bases and 4 bases, in that order; junction bases with no gene match: 6. The CDR3 DNA is TGCGCCAGCAGCCTGGGACAGGGCGATAAAAACATTCAGTACTTC. Protein sequence: CASSLGQGDKNIQYF. The variable domain in full, completed from reference TRBV5-1 and TRBJ2-4, reads KAGVTQTPRYLIKTRGQQVTLSCSPISGHRSVSWYQQTPGQGLQFLFEYFSETQRNKGNFPGRFSGRQFSNSRSEMNVSTLELGDSALYLCASSLGQGDKNIQYFGAGTRLSVL.

The gene calls are TRBV4-2 and TRBJ1-5; 7 bases match TRBD1. The CDR3 runs to 16 residues. The germline CDR1 and CDR2 sequences are LGHNA and YNFKEQ. V shed 4 bases and J 1 base; nucleotides not matched to a gene: 7. The CDR3 sequence is CASSPTGSVSNQPQHF. As DNA, the CDR3 is TGTGCCAGCAGCCCGACAGGGTCCGTGAGCAATCAGCCCCAGCATTTT.

This clone showed up just once. The chain carries TRBV18 and TRBJ2-1, with 7 positions matching TRBD2. CDR1 and CDR2 from the germline V gene are KGHSH and LQKENI. Unmatched junction bases numbered 6, after V lost 0 bases and J lost 4 bases. The CDR3 has 16 residues. The CDR3 coding sequence is TGTGCCAGCTCACCACCGGGAGCGGGGATTTACAATGAGCAGTTCTTC. Protein: CASSPPGAGIYNEQFF.

The V and J genes are TRBV4-2 and TRBJ2-1; D gene ambiguous. Per the germline V gene, CDR1 is LGHNA and CDR2 is YNFKEQ. The V gene lost 5 bases and the J gene lost 3 bases, with 11 bases spanning the gap. The length of the CDR3 is 14 residues. CDR3 loop: CASSDPRRYNEQFF. In nucleotides, the CDR3 is TGTGCCAGCAGCGACCCCAGACGCTACAATGAGCAGTTCTTC.

The J gene is TRBJ1-5, the V gene TRBV7-8; D is undetermined. The CDR3 covers 13 residues. The ends were cut back, 3 bases at V and 5 bases at J, with 8 bases in the middle. CDR1 is SGHVS and CDR2 is FQNEAQ in the germline V gene. CDR3 nucleotide sequence: TGTGCCAGCAGCTTGTTTAGTGATCAGCCCCAGCATTTT. Amino acid sequence: CASSLFSDQPQHF.

The J gene is TRBJ1-2, the V gene TRBV6-5; 11 nucleotides agree with TRBD1. V lost 2 bases to trimming and J lost 7 bases; unmatched junction nucleotides: 9. Germline assignment: CDR1 MNHEY and CDR2 SVGAGI. There are 16 residues in the CDR3. In nucleotides, the CDR3 is TGTGCCAGCAGTTACCTGAGGACAGGGGGCCAAGGTGGCTACACCTTC. Encoded protein: CASSYLRTGGQGGYTF.

This chain joins TRBV9 and TRBJ2-1; TRBD2 aligns across 8 bases. This CDR3 spans 12 amino acids. V was clipped by 5 bases and J by 8 bases; unmatched bases: 3. Germline loops: CDR1 SGDLS, CDR2 YYNGEE. The CDR3 DNA is TGTGCCAGCAGTAAGGGACTAGATGAGCAGTTCTTC. Translation gives CASSKGLDEQFF.

This clone was detected a few times. The chain employs TRBV3-1 (or the pseudogene TRBV3-2) and TRBJ2-7; 8 bases are a match to TRBD1. V lost 5 bases to trimming and J lost 2 bases; unmatched junction nucleotides: 2. Germline CDR1 is LGHDT and CDR2 is YNNKEL (reference sequence). The CDR3 has 13 amino acids. CDR3 residues: CASSGQGPYEQYF. In nucleotides, the CDR3 is TGTGCCAGCAGCGGACAGGGACCCTACGAGCAGTACTTC.

V usage is TRBV7-8 and J usage is TRBJ2-1; TRBD2 aligns across 11 bases. Germline V CDR1 and CDR2: SGHVS, FQNEAQ. Trimming cost V 6 bases and J 7 bases; bases outside gene matches: 14. The CDR3 contains 17 residues. The CDR3: CASRFGPLAGGGNEQFF. DNA for the CDR3: TGTGCCAGCAGATTTGGCCCCCTAGCGGGAGGCGGAAATGAGCAGTTCTTC.

The V gene is TRBV6-1, the J gene TRBJ2-5; D not resolved. The CDR3 spans 11 residues. Germline V gene data show CDR1 as MNHNS and CDR2 as SASEGT. V lost 8 bases and J 5 bases, leaving 9 bases between the germline ends. CDR3 amino acids: CASGQRETQYF. CDR3 DNA sequence: TGTGCCAGCGGTCAGAGGGAGACCCAGTACTTC.

The rearrangement uses TRBV9 and TRBJ2-3; no definite D call. The CDR3 extends over 15 amino acids. Germline V gene sequence: CDR1 SGDLS, CDR2 YYNGEE. Trimming took 0 bases from V and 2 from J, leaving 10 bases between them. CDR3 amino acids: CASSVGAVITDTQYF. The CDR3 nucleotides are TGTGCCAGCAGCGTAGGGGCCGTAATCACAGATACGCAGTATTTT.

This sequence joins TRBV6-5 and TRBJ2-7, with 7 bases that match TRBD1. The CDR3 is 12 amino acids. Per the germline V gene, CDR1 is MNHEY and CDR2 is SVGAGI. CDR3 loop: CAHGQDNYEQYF. The CDR3 DNA is TGTGCACACGGACAGGATAACTACGAGCAGTACTTC.

The chain recombines TRBV7-2 with TRBJ2-1; TRBD2 aligns across 8 bases. CDR3 length: 17 amino acids. The germline CDR1 and CDR2 sequences are SGHTA and FQGNSA. V lost 1 base and J lost 12; bases outside the gene matches: 17. Here the CDR3 reads CASSLGRSGLGRLGQFF. CDR3 DNA sequence: TGTGCCAGCAGCTTAGGGCGGTCGGGACTAGGGAGACTAGGGCAGTTCTTC. Together with reference TRBV7-2 and TRBJ2-1, the CDR3 gives the full variable domain: GAGVSQSPSNKVTEKGKDVELRCDPISGHTALYWYRQSLGQGLEFLIYFQGNSAPDKSGLPSDRFSAERTGGSVSTLTIQRTQQEDSAVYLCASSLGRSGLGRLGQFFGPGTRLTVL.